The 3 T cell receptor beta chains in this list originate from one sample, sequenced in a study of response to subunit inactivated influenza vaccine. TCRdb used MiXCR to reprocess the RT-PCR reads, holding one entry per CDR3 protein. The sample has fewer than 600,000 distinct CDR3 sequences, roughly 7.9% seen once. The input for sequencing was PBMCs from blood, taken roughly 24 months after vaccination. The receptors originated from a man in his fifties or sixties who received an inactivated influenza vaccine.

This clonotype was seen more than once but under ten times. This rearrangement joins TRBV20-1 to TRBJ2-5; TRBD2 agrees at 9 bases. This CDR3 has 14 amino acids. V was clipped by 5 bases and J by 5 bases; unmatched bases: 9. Germline assignment: CDR1 DFQATT and CDR2 SNEGSKA (reference sequence). Here the CDR3 DNA reads TGCAGTGCTGACGCGGGGGGGCGGAGGGAGACCCAGTACTTC. It is translated as CSADAGGRRETQYF.

The table lists this clonotype with a few counts. A clone one base away is much larger, so this may be a read error. The chain couples TRBV6-2 or TRBV6-3 to TRBJ1-1; D gene ambiguous. V was shortened by 6 bases and J by 1 base, with 0 bases between the two germline ends. CDR3 length: 10 amino acids. The germline CDR1 and CDR2 sequences are MNHEY and SVGEGT. The CDR3 nucleotides are TGTGCCAGCAGGAACACTGAAGCTTTCTTT. Protein product: CASRNTEAFF.

This clonotype was counted once. One base away lies a much larger clone, so this may be a sequencing read error. V is TRBV3-1 and J is TRBJ2-3, with TRBD2 identical over 7 bases. The CDR3 has 16 amino acids. CDR1 is LGHDT and CDR2 is YNNKEL in the germline V gene (reference sequence). The CDR3 DNA follows: TGTGCCAGCAGCCAAGTCTACGGGGGGAACACAGATATGCAGTATTTT. It codes for CASSQVYGGNTDMQYF.